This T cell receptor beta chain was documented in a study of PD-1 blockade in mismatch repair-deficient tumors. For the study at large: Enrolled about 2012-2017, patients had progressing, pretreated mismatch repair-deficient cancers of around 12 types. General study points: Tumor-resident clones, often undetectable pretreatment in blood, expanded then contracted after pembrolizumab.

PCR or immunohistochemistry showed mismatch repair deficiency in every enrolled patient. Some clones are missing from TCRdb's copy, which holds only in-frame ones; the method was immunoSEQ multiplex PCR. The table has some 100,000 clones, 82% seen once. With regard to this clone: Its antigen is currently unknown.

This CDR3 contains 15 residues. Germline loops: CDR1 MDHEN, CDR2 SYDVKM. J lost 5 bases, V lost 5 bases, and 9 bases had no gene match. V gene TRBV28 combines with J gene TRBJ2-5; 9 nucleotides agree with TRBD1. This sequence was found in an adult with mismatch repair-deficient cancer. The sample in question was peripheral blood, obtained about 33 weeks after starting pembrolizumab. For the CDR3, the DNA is TGTGCCAGCAGTCGGGACAGGGAACTGCGGGAGACCCAGTACTTC. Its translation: CASSRDRELRETQYF.